These 25 T cell receptor beta chains were all obtained from the same sample, sequenced in a study of blood T cell repertoires in COVID-19. Repertoires were generated with immunoSEQ multiplex PCR, while TCRdb's copy carries only in-frame clones and drops some. The data show 65,000 to 90,000 clones, roughly 90% seen once. Specimen: peripheral blood. The receptor source for this set is an elderly man with COVID-19, enrolled during active disease.

The J gene is TRBJ1-1, the V gene TRBV6-5; 10 bases are shared with TRBD1. The CDR3 runs 14 residues. Germline lookup yields CDR1 MNHEY and CDR2 SVGAGI. Germline trimming cut 6 bases from V and 0 bases from J; bases unmatched to any gene: 1. CDR3 coding DNA: TGTGCCAGCAGGGGACAGGGGATGAACACTGAAGCTTTCTTT. Translating gives CASRGQGMNTEAFF.

A few counts support this clone. This chain joins TRBV5-6 and TRBJ1-6, with TRBD1 matching over 9 bases. Per the germline V gene, CDR1 is SGHDT and CDR2 is YYEEEE. The CDR3 length is 18 residues. The ends lost 4 bases at V and 19 bases at J; junction bases unmatched: 27. The CDR3 coding sequence is TGTGCCAGCAGCCTCCAGACAGGGGGAACCGGTGTGGGATTCACCCCTCACTTT. Residues: CASSLQTGGTGVGFTPHF.

This chain uses TRBV6-4 with TRBJ1-1; unclear D gene. The CDR3 has 13 residues. CDR1 is MRHNA and CDR2 is SNTAGT in the germline V gene. The V end lost 4 bases, the J end lost 0 bases, and 6 bases lay between the germline ends. CDR3 residues: CASSATVNTEAFF. Written as DNA, the CDR3 is TGTGCCAGCAGTGCCACAGTGAACACTGAAGCTTTCTTT.

The chain employs TRBV11-2 and TRBJ2-5; TRBD1 agrees at 9 bases. V shed 2 bases, J shed 2 bases, and the junction held 6 bases outside the gene matches. Germline values: CDR1 SGHAT, CDR2 FQNNGV. The CDR3 contains 16 residues. The DNA of the CDR3 is TGTGCCAGCAGCTTAACAGGGGGCAGGGGGCAAGAGACCCAGTACTTC. Its protein is CASSLTGGRGQETQYF.

This chain links TRBV5-8 with TRBJ1-2, with D perhaps matching TRBD1 (6 bases). The ends were cut back, 7 bases at V and 4 bases at J, with 14 bases in the middle. Germline CDR1 is SGHTS and CDR2 is YDEGEE. The CDR3 length is 13 residues. CDR3 amino acids: CASGGASRYGYTF. The CDR3 DNA follows: TGTGCCAGCGGGGGGGCGTCCCGCTATGGCTACACCTTC.

The chain is built from TRBV5-6 and TRBJ1-5, with a tentative D call TRBD1 (5 bases). Germline V gives CDR1 SGHDT, CDR2 YYEEEE. The CDR3 loop spans 14 amino acids. V lost 0 bases and J lost 4, with 8 bases in between. The CDR3 loop is CASSLGRANQPQHF. CDR3 DNA sequence: TGTGCCAGCAGCTTGGGCAGGGCGAATCAGCCCCAGCATTTT.

This rearrangement joins TRBV7-9 to TRBJ2-1, with 10 positions matching TRBD2. The CDR3 has 16 residues. Germline V gene sequence: CDR1 SEHNR, CDR2 FQNEAQ (reference sequence). V was clipped by 2 bases and J by 8 bases; unmatched bases: 9. CDR3 DNA sequence: TGTGCCAGCAGCTTAAGTGGGCTAGCGGGGGTCGATGAGCAGTTCTTC. It specifies CASSLSGLAGVDEQFF.

The chain links TRBV7-3 to TRBJ2-3, with D perhaps TRBD2 (5 bases). The V gene lost 3 bases and the J gene lost 7 bases, with 14 bases spanning the gap. CDR3 size: 14 residues. CDR1 and CDR2 (germline): SGHTA, FQGTGA. The CDR3 DNA is TGTGCCAGCAGCTTGGACGGCCGGAGGAATACGCAGTATTTT. Its translation: CASSLDGRRNTQYF. The entire variable domain, with the rest obtained from reference TRBV7-3 and TRBJ2-3, is as follows: GAGVSQTPSNKVTEKGKYVELRCDPISGHTALYWYRQSLGQGPEFLIYFQGTGAADDSGLPNDRFFAVRPEGSVSTLKIQRTERGDSAVYLCASSLDGRRNTQYFGPGTRLTVL.

The rearrangement joins TRBV4-3 to TRBJ2-3; TRBD2 matches at 7 bases. Germline V CDR1 and CDR2: LGHNA, YSLEER. Germline trimming cut 0 bases from V and 7 bases from J; bases unmatched to any gene: 10. The CDR3 totals 16 residues. The CDR3 bases are TGCGCCAGCAGCCAAGAAGTAGCGGGCGGTTCAAATACGCAGTATTTT. This codes for CASSQEVAGGSNTQYF.

J is TRBJ1-5 and V is TRBV6-1; TRBD1 is a possible D gene (6 bases). The CDR3 extends over 16 amino acids. Between the trimmed V and J ends, which lost 1 base and 3 bases, there was a span of 13 bases. The germline V gene has CDR1 MNHNS and CDR2 SASEGT. CDR3 bases: TGTGCCAGCAGTGAAGGTGGGGGCGTCCCCAATCAGCCCCAGCATTTT. Protein: CASSEGGGVPNQPQHF.

The chain employs TRBV6-6 and TRBJ2-7; D is uncertain. V lost 5 bases and J lost 0, with 5 bases in between. The length of the CDR3 is 12 residues. Germline V gene sequence: CDR1 MNHNY, CDR2 SVGAGI (reference sequence). The CDR3 sequence is CASSGSSYEQYF. The CDR3 bases are TGTGCCAGCAGTGGCAGCTCCTACGAGCAGTACTTC.

The V call is TRBV4-3, the J call TRBJ1-4, with 7 bases aligning to TRBD1. The CDR3 sequence is 15 residues long. Germline V gene data show CDR1 as LGHNA and CDR2 as YSLEER. Trimming took 4 bases from V and 7 from J; bases not matched to a gene: 9. The CDR3 nucleotides read TGCGCCAGCAGCCTCGAAAGGGGGCGATTTGAAAAACTGTTTTTT. The encoded protein is CASSLERGRFEKLFF.

The chain carries TRBV5-1 and TRBJ2-7; D is undetermined. CDR1 is SGHRS and CDR2 is YFSETQ in the germline V gene. V gave up 0 bases and J gave up 4 bases, with 14 bases separating them. This CDR3 is 15 amino acids long. DNA of the CDR3: TGCGCCAGCAGCTTGGCCGGCGGCGGAATATACGAGCAGTACTTC. Its protein is CASSLAGGGIYEQYF.

In this sample, this clone turned up a few times. The chain couples TRBV6-5 to TRBJ1-5; 7 nucleotides align to TRBD1. The CDR3 contains 15 residues. V shed 4 bases and J 7 bases; nucleotides not matched to a gene: 10. From germline, CDR1 is MNHEY and CDR2 SVGAGI. CDR3 residues: CASSFQEGAEQPQHF. Here the CDR3 DNA reads TGTGCCAGCAGTTTCCAAGAGGGGGCTGAGCAGCCCCAGCATTTT.

The V call is TRBV6-5, the J call TRBJ2-2; D remains ambiguous. The germline V and J ends were trimmed by 11 bases and 0 bases, with 13 bases remaining between them. Per germline, CDR1 MNHEY and CDR2 SVGAGI. There are 14 residues in the CDR3. CDR3 DNA sequence: TGTGCCGCAAACATGCTCGCGAACACCGGGGAGCTGTTTTTT. It codes for CAANMLANTGELFF.

J is TRBJ2-5 and V is TRBV29-1; 10 bases align to TRBD2. V lost 3 bases, J lost 1 base, and 5 bases stayed unmatched. The CDR3 runs to 15 residues. CDR1 SQVTM and CDR2 ANQGSEA come from the germline V gene. Here the CDR3 reads CSVEMSGGAQETQYF. The CDR3 DNA is TGCAGCGTTGAGATGAGCGGGGGGGCCCAAGAGACCCAGTACTTC.

This clone was counted a few times. This CDR3 reads CASSTWDRSNQPQHF. Here the CDR3 DNA reads TGTGCCAGCAGCACGTGGGACAGGAGCAATCAGCCCCAGCATTTT. The J gene is TRBJ1-5, the V gene TRBV5-6; TRBD1 aligns across 8 bases. V shed 4 bases and J 1 base; nucleotides not matched to a gene: 4. The CDR3 consists of 15 residues. The V gene's germline CDR1 is SGHDT and CDR2 YYEEEE.

The gene calls are TRBV4-1 and TRBJ1-5; 8 positions match TRBD1. V was pared by 4 bases and J by 4 bases, with 6 bases of the junction left unmatched. Germline loops: CDR1 MGHRA, CDR2 YSYEKL. CDR3 length: 15 amino acids. DNA of the CDR3: TGCGCCAGCAGCCGCACAGGGGGATTGAATCAGCCCCAGCATTTT. Translated, it gives CASSRTGGLNQPQHF.

Of note for this clone: Other DNA sequences in the sample encode the same CDR3. This chain connects TRBV10-3 to TRBJ2-2; 15 nucleotides align to TRBD2. Germline trimming cut 6 bases from V and 2 bases from J; bases unmatched to any gene: 4. The CDR3 extends over 17 amino acids. Germline CDR1 reads ENHRY; CDR2 reads SYGVKD. CDR3 in DNA: TGTGCCATCAGGGGGACTAGCGGGGGGACTAACACCGGGGAGCTGTTTTTT. Protein: CAIRGTSGGTNTGELFF.

This clone has more than one count but fewer than ten. V is TRBV5-6 and J is TRBJ1-5; 9 bases match TRBD1. Germline loops: CDR1 SGHDT, CDR2 YYEEEE. The CDR3 is 15 residues long. With 4 bases clipped from V and 4 bases from J, the junction kept 6 bases outside the gene matches. The DNA for the CDR3 is TGTGCCAGCAGCCCGGACAGGGGACTTAATCAGCCCCAGCATTTT. It yields the protein CASSPDRGLNQPQHF.

The chain has TRBV19 and TRBJ2-2, with 8 bases that match TRBD1. This CDR3 contains 14 residues. The germline CDR1 and CDR2 sequences are LNHDA and SQIVND (reference sequence). The V gene end was trimmed by 5 bases and the J gene end by 1 base; junction bases not matched to a gene: 0. The CDR3: CASSGQGNTGELFF. CDR3 nucleotide sequence: TGTGCCAGTAGTGGACAGGGGAACACCGGGGAGCTGTTTTTT.

The gene calls are TRBV5-1 and TRBJ2-3, with D possibly TRBD2 on 6 matching bases. The V gene's germline CDR1 is SGHRS and CDR2 YFSETQ. This CDR3 contains 16 residues. V lost 3 bases to trimming and J lost 2 bases, with 16 bases between them. DNA for the CDR3: TGCGCCAGCAGCTCCTCGACTAGAAGATCCACAGATACGCAGTATTTT. It encodes CASSSSTRRSTDTQYF.

The rearrangement uses TRBV7-8 and TRBJ2-5; 8 bases match TRBD2. This CDR3 spans 16 amino acids. Germline-derived CDR1 and CDR2 are SGHVS and FQNEAQ. After removal of 6 bases from V and 1 base from J, the junction contained 10 bases not matched to a gene. Here the CDR3 reads CASRSPPGGGQETQYF. CDR3 nucleotide sequence: TGTGCCAGCAGATCCCCACCGGGGGGGGGCCAAGAGACCCAGTACTTC. The full variable domain, completed using reference TRBV7-8 and TRBJ2-5, is GAGVSQSPRYKVAKRGQDVALRCDPISGHVSLFWYQQALGQGPEFLTYFQNEAQLDKSGLPSDRFFAERPEGSVSTLKIQRTQQEDSAVYLCASRSPPGGGQETQYFGPGTRLLVL.

This clone was picked up one time. J is TRBJ2-1 and V is TRBV5-5, with D perhaps TRBD2 (5 bases). Between the trimmed V and J ends, which lost 4 bases and 6 bases, there was a span of 11 bases. This CDR3 has 13 residues. Germline values: CDR1 SGHKS, CDR2 YYEKEE (reference sequence). The CDR3 sequence is CASSVSGVNEQFF. CDR3 sequence (DNA): TGTGCCAGCAGCGTCTCCGGGGTCAATGAGCAGTTCTTC.

This clone has just one count. In the same sample, other DNA sequences code for this CDR3. V usage is TRBV25-1 and J usage is TRBJ2-7, with D unclear. The CDR3 is 13 residues long. Trimming took off 2 bases at V and 4 bases at J, with 9 bases between the two ends. Germline-derived CDR1 and CDR2 are MGHDK and SYGVNS. The chain's CDR3 is CASSEGGSYEQYF. The CDR3 DNA reads TGTGCCAGCAGTGAAGGCGGATCTTACGAGCAGTACTTC.